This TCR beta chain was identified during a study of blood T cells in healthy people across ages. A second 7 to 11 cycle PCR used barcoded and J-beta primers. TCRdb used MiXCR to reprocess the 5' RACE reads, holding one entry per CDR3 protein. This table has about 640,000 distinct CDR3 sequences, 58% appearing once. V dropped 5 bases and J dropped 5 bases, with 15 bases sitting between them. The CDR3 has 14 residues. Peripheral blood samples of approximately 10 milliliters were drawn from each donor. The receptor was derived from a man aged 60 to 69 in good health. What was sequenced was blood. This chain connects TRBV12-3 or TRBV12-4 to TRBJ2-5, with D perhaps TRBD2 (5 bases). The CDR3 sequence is CASSPRGVVETQYF. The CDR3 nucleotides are TGTGCCAGCAGTCCCCGGGGAGTGGTGGAGACCCAGTACTTC.